The rows below give T cell receptor beta chains drawn from one sample of a study of control samples from healthy donors and cancer patients. This table comes from immunoSEQ multiplex PCR, and its TCRdb copy is limited to in-frame clones, with some not included. The data contain some 28,000 clones, 65% to 80% of them singletons. The specimen sequenced was PBMCs. The receptors originated from a man aged 60-69 years with head and neck cancer. The CDR3 runs from the conserved cysteine through the conserved F or W. A D gene is named only where the DNA matches it firmly. The listing skips clone size in some rows; elsewhere it reads once, few, many or a size class.

TRBV5-1	TRBJ2-7	NA	NA	TGCGCCAGCAGCTGGGAGCGGGTCTACGAGCAGTACTTC	CASSWERVYEQYF
TRBV28	TRBJ1-1	NA	once	TGTGCCAGCAGTATAATACAGAGTACTGAAGCTTTCTTT	CASSIIQSTEAFF
TRBV28	TRBJ1-5	NA	once	TGTGCCAGCAGTTTTAGCAATCAGCCCCAGCATTTT	CASSFSNQPQHF
TRBV20-1	TRBJ2-1	TRBD1	few	TGCAGTGCTAGTGCTCGACAGGGAAACAATGAGCAGTTCTTC	CSASARQGNNEQFF
TRBV9	TRBJ1-2	NA	NA	TGTGCCAGCAGCGTAGATTTAAGTAGATCGGGCTATGGCTACACCTTC	CASSVDLSRSGYGYTF
TRBV5-4	TRBJ2-7	TRBD1	NA	TGTGCCAGCAGCCCAGGACAGGGCGGCTACGAGCAGTACTTC	CASSPGQGGYEQYF
TRBV7-2	TRBJ1-1	NA	NA	TGTGCCAGCAGGGGGCAGCCGAACACTGAAGCTTTCTTT	CASRGQPNTEAFF
TRBV5-3	TRBJ2-2	TRBD1	NA	TGTGCCAGAAGCTGGGGGGACAGGACCCGCTCGAACACCGGGGAGCTGTTTTTT	CARSWGDRTRSNTGELFF
TRBV2	TRBJ2-2	TRBD2	NA	TGTGCCAGCAGTGAAGGGGAGGGAGGCGCCGGGGAGCTGTTTTTT	CASSEGEGGAGELFF
TRBV11-1	TRBJ2-1	TRBD2	NA	TGTGCCAGCAGCCTAATAGCGGGAGGATGGGGGGATGAGCAGTTCTTC	CASSLIAGGWGDEQFF
TRBV11-2	TRBJ1-1	TRBD1	NA	TGTGCCAGCAGCTTACGGGACAGGGATCAAGCTTTCTTT	CASSLRDRDQAFF
TRBV19	TRBJ2-7	TRBD2	few	TGTGCCAGTAGTATTGTGGGACTACCGAACTACGAGCAGTACTTC	CASSIVGLPNYEQYF
TRBV7-3	TRBJ1-1	TRBD1	NA	TGTGCCAGCAGCTTAAAGGGACAGGGGAACACTGAAGCTTTCTTT	CASSLKGQGNTEAFF
TRBV5-6	TRBJ1-4	NA	NA	TGTGCCAGCAGCTCGGACAAAGTGAACAATGAAAAACTGTTTTTT	CASSSDKVNNEKLFF
TRBV6-4	TRBJ1-5	NA	once	TGTGCCAGCAGTTACAGGGTGGTTTTAAGGAATCAGCCCCAGCATTTT	CASSYRVVLRNQPQHF
TRBV3-1/TRBV3-2	TRBJ2-1	NA	NA	TGTGCCAGCAGCCAAGCGGGGCGGGCCTACAATGAGCAGTTCTTC	CASSQAGRAYNEQFF
TRBV5-1	TRBJ2-2	TRBD1	NA	TGCGCCAGCAGCCGACAGGGTCGAACCGGGGAGCTGTTTTTT	CASSRQGRTGELFF
TRBV6-1	TRBJ1-1	NA	NA	TGTGCCAGCAGTGAAAGGTACGGCGGCGGCACTGAAGCTTTCTTT	CASSERYGGGTEAFF
TRBV30	TRBJ1-3	TRBD1	NA	TGTGCCTGGAGTGTTGGGACAGGGGGTGGAAACACCATATATTTT	CAWSVGTGGGNTIYF
TRBV5-4	TRBJ2-3	TRBD1	NA	TGTGCCAGCAGCTTAAGGGGGCAAGGGGATACGCAGTATTTT	CASSLRGQGDTQYF
TRBV20-1	TRBJ1-1	TRBD1	NA	TGCAGTGCTAGTGCGGTCAGCGGGACAGGGGGCGGTAAGAACACTGAAGCTTTCTTT	CSASAVSGTGGGKNTEAFF
TRBV30	TRBJ2-3	TRBD1	NA	TGTGCCTGGAAACGGGGACAGGGGTTTAATACGCAGTATTTT	CAWKRGQGFNTQYF
TRBV4-1	TRBJ2-2	TRBD1	NA	TGCGCCAGCAGCCACCCCCGGGACAGGGCGGTGGTCGACACCGGGGAGCTGTTTTTT	CASSHPRDRAVVDTGELFF
TRBV19	TRBJ2-7	NA	medium-sized	TGTGCCAGTAGTGCGGGGTGGGACGAGCAGTACTTC	CASSAGWDEQYF
TRBV5-4	TRBJ1-6	NA	NA	TGTGCCAGCAGCCCTGGAGGGATCTATAATTCACCCCTCCACTTT	CASSPGGIYNSPLHF
TRBV19	TRBJ1-6	NA	once	TGTGCCAGTAGTGGGGGGGTCGGTTCACCCCTCCACTTT	CASSGGVGSPLHF
TRBV9	TRBJ1-5	TRBD1	NA	TGTGCCAGCAGCGCCGGGACAGCGAATCAGCCCCAGCATTTT	CASSAGTANQPQHF
TRBV28	TRBJ2-5	TRBD1	NA	TGTGCCAGCAGTTTGACGACAGGGCGGAGGCAAGAGACCCAGTACTTC	CASSLTTGRRQETQYF
TRBV19	TRBJ1-5	NA	few	TGTGCCAGTAGTATAGGGGGCGATCCCCAGCATTTT	CASSIGGDPQHF
TRBV28	TRBJ2-4	TRBD2	NA	TGTGCCAGCAGTTTAACAGCGGGAGGTGGAAACATTCAGTACTTC	CASSLTAGGGNIQYF
TRBV6-2/TRBV6-3	TRBJ2-1	NA	NA	TGTGCCAGCAGTTTTGTCAATGAGCAGTTCTTC	CASSFVNEQFF
TRBV28	TRBJ1-6	NA	NA	TGTGCCAGCTCCTCTTCCACCCGGGTTGGTTCACCCCTCCACTTT	CASSSSTRVGSPLHF
TRBV3-1/TRBV3-2	TRBJ2-7	NA	few	TGTGCCAGCAGCCAATTCCCTAACGAGCAGTACTTC	CASSQFPNEQYF
TRBV28	TRBJ2-5	NA	once	TGTGCCAGCAGTTTAGCAGGGACAGAGACCCAGTACTTC	CASSLAGTETQYF
TRBV24-1	TRBJ2-5	NA	NA	TGTGCCACCAGTGATCCTCAGGCCAAACAAGAGACCCAGTACTTC	CATSDPQAKQETQYF
TRBV15	TRBJ1-5	NA	NA	TGTGCCACCAGCAGAGTAAGGGGCAGGTGGAATCAGCCCCAGCATTTT	CATSRVRGRWNQPQHF
TRBV12-5	TRBJ1-1	TRBD1	NA	TGTGCTAGTGGTTCCTATCGACAGGGTGGCACTGAAGCTTTCTTT	CASGSYRQGGTEAFF
TRBV7-9	TRBJ2-7	TRBD2	few	TGTGCCAGCAGCTTACCTGGACTAGCGGAGAATTACGAGCAGTACTTC	CASSLPGLAENYEQYF
TRBV28	TRBJ1-3	NA	NA	TGTGCCAGCAGTTCCCTCGGGGGTAGAGACACCATATATTTT	CASSSLGGRDTIYF
TRBV30	TRBJ2-7	TRBD2	NA	TGTGCCTGGAGTAGTTTAGGACTAGCGGTCTCCTACGAGCAGTACTTC	CAWSSLGLAVSYEQYF
TRBV4-2	TRBJ1-3	NA	few	TGTGCCAGCAGCCAAGGGAAGTTCACTGGAAACACCATATATTTT	CASSQGKFTGNTIYF
TRBV28	TRBJ1-1	NA	NA	TGTGCCACCGCTCCCCTTGGAAGCAGAGCTTTCTTT	CATAPLGSRAFF
TRBV7-9	TRBJ1-2	NA	NA	TGTGCCAGCAGCTCCGGGGGCGTCGGCTACACCTTC	CASSSGGVGYTF
TRBV7-2	TRBJ1-3	NA	NA	TGTGCCAGCAGCTTAGAGAGGGGGAACGGAAACACCATATATTTT	CASSLERGNGNTIYF
TRBV18	TRBJ2-1	NA	NA	TGTGCCAGCTCACCCTCAGGGGCCAGCTCCTACAATGAGCAGTTCTTC	CASSPSGASSYNEQFF
TRBV7-2	TRBJ2-6	NA	few	TGTGCCAGCAGCCTGACGTTGAGCTCTGGGGCCAACGTCCTGACTTTC	CASSLTLSSGANVLTF
TRBV19	TRBJ1-4	TRBD1	NA	TGTGCCAGTAGTATCTCCGACAGGGGGCGGACTAATGAAAAACTGTTTTTT	CASSISDRGRTNEKLFF
TRBV5-1	TRBJ2-1	TRBD2	NA	TGCGCCAGCAGCCAAAGCGGGGGGTACAATGAGCAGTTCTTC	CASSQSGGYNEQFF
TRBV7-2	TRBJ2-3	NA	NA	TGTGCCAGCAGCTTAGATCCGGCCACAGATACGCAGTATTTT	CASSLDPATDTQYF
TRBV4-1	TRBJ1-2	NA	NA	TGCGCCAGCAGCCTAACTGTGGGCCCCCTAAACTATGGCTACACCTTC	CASSLTVGPLNYGYTF
TRBV6-1	TRBJ1-2	NA	NA	TGTGCCAGCAGTGAAATCGATGTAACGACAGGCCTCTATGGCTACACCTTC	CASSEIDVTTGLYGYTF
TRBV5-8	TRBJ2-3	NA	NA	TGTGCCAGCAGGGAGGGGACACTTTTTTTCACAGATACGCAGTATTTT	CASREGTLFFTDTQYF
TRBV11-2	TRBJ2-7	NA	NA	TGTGCCAGCAGCCTATGGACAGCCCACGAGCAGTACTTC	CASSLWTAHEQYF
TRBV27	TRBJ1-1	NA	NA	TGTGCCAGCATCAGCCTCCAGGGCTACGGGGACACTGAAGCTTTCTTT	CASISLQGYGDTEAFF
TRBV7-9	TRBJ2-7	TRBD2	NA	TGTGCCAGCAGCTCCAGCGGGAGGGAGTACGAGCAGTACTTC	CASSSSGREYEQYF
TRBV11-2	TRBJ2-3	NA	once	TGTGCCAGCAGCACAGCGAGGAGGGTTGGTACAGATACGCAGTATTTT	CASSTARRVGTDTQYF
TRBV6-5	TRBJ1-4	NA	NA	TGTGCCAGCAGCCCGACTGCTAATGAAAAACTGTTTTTT	CASSPTANEKLFF
TRBV7-8	TRBJ1-2	NA	NA	TGTGCCAGCAGCTTAGTGGGTGGCCCAAACTATGGCTACACCTTC	CASSLVGGPNYGYTF
TRBV29-1	TRBJ2-7	TRBD1	NA	TGCAGCGTTGCGGGACAGCCGAACTCCTACGAGCAGTACTTC	CSVAGQPNSYEQYF
TRBV7-8	TRBJ1-4	NA	NA	TGTGCCAGCAGTAGGACAGAGAGTAATGAAAAACTGTTTTTT	CASSRTESNEKLFF